This is a list of T cell receptor beta chains from one sample in a study of T cell repertoires in cytomegalovirus infection. MiXCR, applied by TCRdb to the reads, yields one record per CDR3 protein. The table records fewer than 550,000 distinct CDR3 sequences, approximately 10% of them present only once. The sequenced material came from PBMCs. The receptors derive from a human donor in good health (CMV status not recorded). Some clones in this sample may be carry-over from other donors' samples. Both conserved end residues are part of each CDR3. The D gene is left open where the match is weak. Part of the rows lack a size; the others show once, few, many or a class for expanded clones.

d_gene: -
abundance: many
v_gene: TRBV12-3/TRBV12-4
j_gene: TRBJ1-1
CDR3nt: TGTGCCAGCACTATGGACAGAACTTACACTGAAGCTTTCTTT
CDR3aa: CASTMDRTYTEAFF

d_gene: TRBD1
abundance: -
v_gene: TRBV15
j_gene: TRBJ2-7
CDR3nt: TGTGCCACCAGCAGAGGTCGGGGACAGGGAACGGGCGAGCAGTACTTC
CDR3aa: CATSRGRGQGTGEQYF

d_gene: TRBD1
abundance: many
v_gene: TRBV4-1
j_gene: TRBJ1-6
CDR3nt: TGCGCCAGCAGCCAAGGGACAGGGGGACTTATCCGAAATTCACCCCTCCACTTT
CDR3aa: CASSQGTGGLIRNSPLHF

d_gene: TRBD1
abundance: many
v_gene: TRBV10-3
j_gene: TRBJ2-2
CDR3nt: TGTGCCGGAAGGACAGGGGCCGGGGAGCTGTTTTTT
CDR3aa: CAGRTGAGELFF

d_gene: -
abundance: -
v_gene: TRBV5-1
j_gene: TRBJ2-6
CDR3nt: TGCGCCAGCAGCTTGGACGGTATAACCCAGGGCGGATCTGGGGCCAACGTCCTGACTTTC
CDR3aa: CASSLDGITQGGSGANVLTF

d_gene: TRBD2
abundance: many
v_gene: TRBV28
j_gene: TRBJ2-3
CDR3nt: TGTGCCAGCAGTCCCTTCAGGACTAGCGGGTTTAGAGATACGCAGTATTTT
CDR3aa: CASSPFRTSGFRDTQYF

d_gene: TRBD1
abundance: many
v_gene: TRBV18
j_gene: TRBJ2-2
CDR3nt: TGTGCCAGCTCACAGAGGACAGGGAACACCGGGGAGCTGTTTTTT
CDR3aa: CASSQRTGNTGELFF

d_gene: TRBD2
abundance: -
v_gene: TRBV20-1
j_gene: TRBJ2-5
CDR3nt: TGCAGTGCTAGCCTTCCCGGGAGGGTAGAGACCCAGTACTTC
CDR3aa: CSASLPGRVETQYF

d_gene: -
abundance: few
v_gene: TRBV2
j_gene: TRBJ1-1
CDR3nt: TGTGCCAGCATCCCCGAAGCGACCTACACTGAAGCTTTCTTT
CDR3aa: CASIPEATYTEAFF

d_gene: -
abundance: few
v_gene: TRBV14
j_gene: TRBJ2-7
CDR3nt: TGTGCCAGCAGCCAATTTTACGACGAGCAGTACTTC
CDR3aa: CASSQFYDEQYF

d_gene: TRBD1
abundance: many
v_gene: TRBV5-1
j_gene: TRBJ1-2
CDR3nt: TGCGCCAGCAGCTTGGGGACAGGCGGACTTGGCTACACCTTC
CDR3aa: CASSLGTGGLGYTF

d_gene: -
abundance: few
v_gene: TRBV19
j_gene: TRBJ2-5
CDR3nt: TGTGCCAGTAGCACGACTAGAGGAGAGACCCAGTACTTC
CDR3aa: CASSTTRGETQYF

d_gene: -
abundance: -
v_gene: TRBV20-1
j_gene: TRBJ2-1
CDR3nt: TGCAGTGCTAGAAAGTTGAATGAGCAGTTCTTC
CDR3aa: CSARKLNEQFF

d_gene: -
abundance: few
v_gene: TRBV20-1
j_gene: TRBJ2-5
CDR3nt: TGCAGTGCTAGGACTGGGGGCAGGGGTAGTATGGAGACCCAGTACTTC
CDR3aa: CSARTGGRGSMETQYF

d_gene: -
abundance: -
v_gene: TRBV5-1
j_gene: TRBJ1-1
CDR3nt: TGCGCCAGCAGCTTGGATGGGCAGCTGAACACTGAAGCTTTCTTT
CDR3aa: CASSLDGQLNTEAFF

d_gene: TRBD1
abundance: many
v_gene: TRBV5-1
j_gene: TRBJ2-7
CDR3nt: TGCGCCAGCAGCGTAAGACAGGGGGACGAGCAGTACTTC
CDR3aa: CASSVRQGDEQYF

d_gene: -
abundance: many
v_gene: TRBV7-3
j_gene: TRBJ2-1
CDR3nt: TGTGCCAGCAGCTTAGGGGGAGAGCAGTTCTTC
CDR3aa: CASSLGGEQFF

d_gene: -
abundance: many
v_gene: TRBV7-9
j_gene: TRBJ2-1
CDR3nt: TGTGCCAGCAGCGCCACCAGGACAGGTCTGAGCGGGAGAAAGGGCCCCTCCTACAATGAGCAGTTCTTC
CDR3aa: CASSATRTGLSGRKGPSYNEQFF

d_gene: TRBD2
abundance: few
v_gene: TRBV9
j_gene: TRBJ2-1
CDR3nt: TGTGCCAGCAGCCCGGGGGGGTTGGAGCAGTTCTTC
CDR3aa: CASSPGGLEQFF

d_gene: -
abundance: many
v_gene: TRBV7-8
j_gene: TRBJ1-5
CDR3nt: TGTGCCAGCAGCTTAATTCGGGACACCAATCAGCCCCAGCATTTT
CDR3aa: CASSLIRDTNQPQHF

d_gene: -
abundance: few
v_gene: TRBV5-5
j_gene: TRBJ2-5
CDR3nt: TGTGCCAGCAGGGCAGGCCCGGGGGAGACCCAGTACTTC
CDR3aa: CASRAGPGETQYF

d_gene: -
abundance: few
v_gene: TRBV2
j_gene: TRBJ2-6
CDR3nt: TGTGCCAGCAGTCCAACCTCTGGGGCCAACGTCCTGACTTTC
CDR3aa: CASSPTSGANVLTF

d_gene: TRBD2
abundance: few
v_gene: TRBV20-1
j_gene: TRBJ2-7
CDR3nt: TGCAGTGCTAGAGGGAATACCGGGGGGTACGAGCAGTACTTC
CDR3aa: CSARGNTGGYEQYF